What follows is one TCR beta chain and its context. These data come from a study of cytomegalovirus exposure and HLA in healthy donors. Study context: Earlier work reported approximately 100 million unique TCR beta sequences from some 170 million T cells. Early released data comprised around 80 million unique TCRs from HLA-typed donors.

Germline trimming cut 6 bases from V and 2 bases from J; bases unmatched to any gene: 7. In germline, CDR1 is SQVTM, CDR2 ANQGSEA. The CDR3 sequence is 14 residues long. The PCR was carried out with 60 Vbeta primers and 13 Jbeta primers. Only in-frame clones appear in the TCRdb table, and some are missing; sequencing was by immunoSEQ multiplex PCR. This sample yields 90,000 to 140,000 clones, of which under 85% are seen a single time; around 1.3% belongs to the top ten. This receptor was obtained from a man younger than 45 in good health and CMV-seronegative. The V gene is TRBV29-1, the J gene TRBJ1-5, with 7 nucleotides matching TRBD1. The source material was PBMCs. The CDR3 region is CSVRTGGGNQPQHF. CDR3 nucleotide sequence: TGCAGCGTCAGGACAGGAGGGGGCAATCAGCCCCAGCATTTT. Full variable domain (outside the CDR3, taken from reference TRBV29-1 and TRBJ1-5): SAVISQKPSRDICQRGTSLTIQCQVDSQVTMMFWYRQQPGQSLTLIATANQGSEATYESGFVIDKFPISRPNLTFSTLTVSNMSPEDSSIYLCSVRTGGGNQPQHFGDGTRLSIL.